This TCR beta chain was retrieved from a study of PD-L1 blockade in urothelial cancer. The sample's time point: pretreatment peripheral blood. The J segment lost 8 bases and the V segment lost 6 bases, leaving 5 bases of the junction unmatched. Germline V gene sequence: CDR1 MNHEY, CDR2 SMNVEV (reference sequence). The CDR3 sequence is 12 residues long. TCRdb's copy holds only in-frame clones and misses some; the assay was immunoSEQ multiplex PCR. The repertoire holds roughly 52,000 clones, approximately 80% seen once, with 1% to 1.5% in the top ten. The source was PBMCs, collected around atezolizumab (anti-PD-L1) treatment. The TCR was taken from a man between 45 and 60 years old with urothelial cancer. This rearrangement joins TRBV27 to TRBJ1-2, with 8 bases matching TRBD1. CDR3 nucleotide sequence: TGTGCCAGCAGCCGGACAGGGCGAGGCTACACCTTC. Its protein product is CASSRTGRGYTF.